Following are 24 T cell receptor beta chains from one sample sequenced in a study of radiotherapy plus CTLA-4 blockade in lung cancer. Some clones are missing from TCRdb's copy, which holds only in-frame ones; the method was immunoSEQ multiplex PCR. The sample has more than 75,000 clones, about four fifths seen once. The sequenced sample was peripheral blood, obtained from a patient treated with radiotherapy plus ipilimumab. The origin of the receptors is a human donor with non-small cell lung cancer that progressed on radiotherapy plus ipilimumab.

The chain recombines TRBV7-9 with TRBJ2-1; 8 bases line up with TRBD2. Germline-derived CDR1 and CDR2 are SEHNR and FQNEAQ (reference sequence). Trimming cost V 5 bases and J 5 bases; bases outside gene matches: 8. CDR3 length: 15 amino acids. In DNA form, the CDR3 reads TGTGCCAGCAGCGCAAGCGGGAGAGGACACAATGAGCAGTTCTTC. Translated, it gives CASSASGRGHNEQFF.

DNA for the CDR3: TGTGCCAGCAGCACCCCCTTAGGGCTTAGTCAGCCCCAGCATTTT. Its translation is CASSTPLGLSQPQHF. J is TRBJ1-5 and V is TRBV28; D is unclear. Trimming removed 6 bases at V and 6 bases at J, with 18 bases between. This CDR3 is 15 amino acids long. From germline, CDR1 is MDHEN and CDR2 SYDVKM.

For the CDR3, the DNA is TGCGCCAGCAGCCCCAGCTCTGGAAACACCATATATTTT. As protein: CASSPSSGNTIYF. This rearrangement joins TRBV5-1 to TRBJ1-3; D gene uncertain. Trimming shortened V by 4 bases and J by 0 bases, and 5 bases separated the two germline ends. The germline gives CDR1 SGHRS, CDR2 YFSETQ. The CDR3 extends over 13 amino acids.

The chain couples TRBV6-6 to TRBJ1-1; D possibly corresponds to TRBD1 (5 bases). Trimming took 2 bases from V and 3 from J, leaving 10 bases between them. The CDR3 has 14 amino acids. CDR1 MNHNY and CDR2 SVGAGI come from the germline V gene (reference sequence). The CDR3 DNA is TGTGCCAGCAGTTACAGAGCGGGGGACACTGAAGCTTTCTTT. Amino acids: CASSYRAGDTEAFF.

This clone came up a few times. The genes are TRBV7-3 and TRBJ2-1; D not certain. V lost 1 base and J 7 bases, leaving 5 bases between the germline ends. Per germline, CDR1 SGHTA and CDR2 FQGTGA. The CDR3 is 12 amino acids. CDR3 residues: CASSLSGNEQFF. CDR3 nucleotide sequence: TGTGCCAGCAGCTTAAGTGGTAATGAGCAGTTCTTC.

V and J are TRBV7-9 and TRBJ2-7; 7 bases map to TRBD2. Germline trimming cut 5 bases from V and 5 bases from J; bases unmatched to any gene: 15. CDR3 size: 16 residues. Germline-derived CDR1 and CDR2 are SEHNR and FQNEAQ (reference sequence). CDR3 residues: CASSPLSGIYGHEQYF. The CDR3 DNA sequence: TGTGCCAGCAGCCCTCTGAGCGGGATATATGGCCACGAGCAGTACTTC.

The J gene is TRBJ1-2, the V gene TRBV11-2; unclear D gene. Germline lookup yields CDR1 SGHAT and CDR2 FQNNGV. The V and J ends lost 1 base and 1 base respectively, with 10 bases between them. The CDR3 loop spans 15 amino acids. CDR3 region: CASSLGVGGNYGYTF. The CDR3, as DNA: TGTGCCAGCAGCTTAGGAGTCGGTGGTAACTATGGCTACACCTTC.

Written as DNA, the CDR3 is TGTGCCAGCAGCGTTAGCGCAGATACGCAGTATTTT. This encodes CASSVSADTQYF. The rearrangement joins TRBV9 to TRBJ2-3; possibly TRBD2 for D (5 bases). Trimming took off 2 bases at V and 4 bases at J, with 5 bases between the two ends. CDR3 length: 12 amino acids. Germline CDR1 and CDR2: SGDLS and YYNGEE.

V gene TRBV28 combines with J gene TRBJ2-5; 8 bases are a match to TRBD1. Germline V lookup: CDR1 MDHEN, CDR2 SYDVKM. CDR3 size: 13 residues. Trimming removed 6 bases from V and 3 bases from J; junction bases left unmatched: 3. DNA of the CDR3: TGTGCCAGCAGGCTGACAGGGGAAGAGACCCAGTACTTC. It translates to CASRLTGEETQYF.

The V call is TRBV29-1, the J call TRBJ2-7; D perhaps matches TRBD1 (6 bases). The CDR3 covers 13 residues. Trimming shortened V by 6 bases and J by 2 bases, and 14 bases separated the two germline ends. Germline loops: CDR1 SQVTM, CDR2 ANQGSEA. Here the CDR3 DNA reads TGCAGCGTAGCTACAGGGTCGGCCTACGAGCAGTACTTC. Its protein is CSVATGSAYEQYF.

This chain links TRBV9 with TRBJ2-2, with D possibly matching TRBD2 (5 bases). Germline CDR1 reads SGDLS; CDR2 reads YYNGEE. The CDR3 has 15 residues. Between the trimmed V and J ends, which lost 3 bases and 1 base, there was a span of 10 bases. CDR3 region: CASSAGMGNTGELFF. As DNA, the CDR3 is TGTGCCAGCAGCGCCGGGATGGGGAACACCGGGGAGCTGTTTTTT.

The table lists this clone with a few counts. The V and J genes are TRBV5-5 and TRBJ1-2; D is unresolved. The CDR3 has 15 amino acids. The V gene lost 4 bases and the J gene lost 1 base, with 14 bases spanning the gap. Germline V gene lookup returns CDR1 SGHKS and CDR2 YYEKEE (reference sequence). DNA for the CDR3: TGTGCCAGCAGCCCCGGCTCGAGGAATAACTATGGCTACACCTTC. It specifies CASSPGSRNNYGYTF.

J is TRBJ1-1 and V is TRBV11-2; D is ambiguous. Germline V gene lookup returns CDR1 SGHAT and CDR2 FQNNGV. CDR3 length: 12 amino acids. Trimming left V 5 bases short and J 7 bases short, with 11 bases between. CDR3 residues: CASSPGKIEAFF. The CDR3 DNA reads TGTGCCAGCAGCCCCGGTAAAATTGAAGCTTTCTTT.

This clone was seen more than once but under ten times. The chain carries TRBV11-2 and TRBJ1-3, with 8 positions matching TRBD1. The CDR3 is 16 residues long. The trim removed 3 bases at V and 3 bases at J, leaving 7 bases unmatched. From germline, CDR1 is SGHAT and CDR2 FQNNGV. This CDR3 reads CASSLLQGARGNTIYF. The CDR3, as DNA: TGTGCCAGCAGCTTGCTGCAGGGGGCGCGTGGAAACACCATATATTTT.

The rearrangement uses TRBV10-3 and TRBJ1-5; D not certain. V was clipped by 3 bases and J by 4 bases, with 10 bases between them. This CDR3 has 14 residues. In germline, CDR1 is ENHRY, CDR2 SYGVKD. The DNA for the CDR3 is TGTGCCATCAGTGACCCCGGAGCGAATCAGCCCCAGCATTTT. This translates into CAISDPGANQPQHF.

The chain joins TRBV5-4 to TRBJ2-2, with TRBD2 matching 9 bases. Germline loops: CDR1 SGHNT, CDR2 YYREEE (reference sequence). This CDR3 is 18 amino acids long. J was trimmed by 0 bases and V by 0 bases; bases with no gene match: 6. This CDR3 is CASSLEGLAGPNTGELFF. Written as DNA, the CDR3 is TGTGCCAGCAGCTTGGAAGGCCTAGCGGGGCCGAACACCGGGGAGCTGTTTTTT.

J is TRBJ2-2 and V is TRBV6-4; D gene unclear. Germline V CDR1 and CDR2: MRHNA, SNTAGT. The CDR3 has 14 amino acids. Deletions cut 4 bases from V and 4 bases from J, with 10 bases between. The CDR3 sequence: CASSVVVGTGELFF. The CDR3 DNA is TGTGCCAGCAGTGTAGTTGTCGGCACCGGGGAGCTGTTTTTT.

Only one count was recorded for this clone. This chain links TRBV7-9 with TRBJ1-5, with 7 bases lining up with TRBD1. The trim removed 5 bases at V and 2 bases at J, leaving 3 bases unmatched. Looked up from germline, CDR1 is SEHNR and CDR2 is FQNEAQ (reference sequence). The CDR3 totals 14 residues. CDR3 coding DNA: TGTGCCAGCAGCCGGGGGACAGGCAATCAGCCCCAGCATTTT. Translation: CASSRGTGNQPQHF. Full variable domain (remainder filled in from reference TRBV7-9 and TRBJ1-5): DTGVSQNPRHKITKRGQNVTFRCDPISEHNRLYWYRQTLGQGPEFLTYFQNEAQLEKSRLLSDRFSAERPKGSFSTLEIQRTEQGDSAMYLCASSRGTGNQPQHFGDGTRLSIL.

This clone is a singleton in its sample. CDR3 DNA: TGTGCCAGTAGTATAAGGGGACTAGGTAACGAGCAGTACTTC. Protein: CASSIRGLGNEQYF. The rearrangement links TRBV19 to TRBJ2-7; 8 positions agree with TRBD2. The CDR3 totals 14 residues. Germline CDR1 and CDR2: LNHDA and SQIVND (reference sequence). V lost 2 bases and J lost 5; bases outside the gene matches: 5.

The CDR3 here is CAWRDSPANYGYTF. DNA of the CDR3: TGTGCCTGGAGGGACAGCCCAGCTAACTATGGCTACACCTTC. V and J are TRBV30 and TRBJ1-2; a weak D match, TRBD1 (6 bases). V was clipped by 3 bases and J by 0 bases, with 11 bases between them. The CDR3 has 14 residues. Germline lookup yields CDR1 GTSNPN and CDR2 SVGIG (reference sequence).

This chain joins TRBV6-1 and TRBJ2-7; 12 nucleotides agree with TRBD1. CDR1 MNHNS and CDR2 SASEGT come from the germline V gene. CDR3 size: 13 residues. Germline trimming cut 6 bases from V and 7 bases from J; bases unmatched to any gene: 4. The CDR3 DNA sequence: TGTGCCAGCAGGGGACAGGGGGCGCTTGAGCAGTACGTC. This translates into CASRGQGALEQYV.

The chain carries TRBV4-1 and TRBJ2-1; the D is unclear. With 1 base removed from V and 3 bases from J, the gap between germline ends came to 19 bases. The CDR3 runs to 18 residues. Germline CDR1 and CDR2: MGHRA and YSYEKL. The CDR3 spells CASSQVRPPNDHYNEQFF. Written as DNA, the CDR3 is TGCGCCAGCAGCCAAGTTCGTCCCCCTAACGATCACTACAATGAGCAGTTCTTC.

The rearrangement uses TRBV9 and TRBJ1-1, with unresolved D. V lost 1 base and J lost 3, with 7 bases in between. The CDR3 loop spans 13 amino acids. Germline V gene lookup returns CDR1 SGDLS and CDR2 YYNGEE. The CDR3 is CASSVSTYTEAFF. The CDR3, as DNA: TGTGCCAGCAGCGTATCGACGTACACTGAAGCTTTCTTT.

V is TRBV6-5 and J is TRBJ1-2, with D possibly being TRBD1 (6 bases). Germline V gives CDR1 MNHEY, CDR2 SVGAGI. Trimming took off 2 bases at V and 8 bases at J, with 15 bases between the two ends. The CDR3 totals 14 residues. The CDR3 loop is CASSYLPGAGGYTF. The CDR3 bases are TGTGCCAGCAGTTACCTCCCAGGGGCAGGGGGCTACACCTTC.